Each of the 10 T cell receptor beta chains below was sequenced from the same sample in a study of T-cell reconstitution after alpha-beta-depleted transplantation in children. Overall study findings and caveats: There were reportedly several hundred expanded graft clones from which alpha-beta T cells came about two months after transplant.

Which antigens these TCRs recognize remains unknown. TCRbeta library construction was performed incorporating unique molecular identifiers. TCRdb re-derived calls from the PCR reads in MiXCR, one entry per CDR3 protein. The sample lists around 30,000 distinct CDR3 sequences, nearly 6.5% occurring once. Source: peripheral blood, taken 60 days after TCRalphabeta/CD19-depleted stem cell transplant. The receptor set was obtained from a child under three years old who had a stem cell transplant for acute myeloid leukemia, so the T cells may come from the graft donor.

V is TRBV28 and J is TRBJ2-2, with D perhaps matching TRBD2 (5 bases). The CDR3 sequence is 15 residues long. Germline CDR1 and CDR2: MDHEN and SYDVKM. V was trimmed by 2 bases and J by 6 bases, leaving 13 bases between them. The CDR3 sequence: CASSLRRVGAGELFF. The CDR3 DNA reads TGTGCCAGCAGTTTACGGCGGGTAGGCGCCGGGGAGCTGTTTTTT.

This clonotype occurred many times. The chain uses TRBV5-1 and TRBJ1-3; D is ambiguous. The germline V and J ends were trimmed by 1 base and 0 bases, with 14 bases remaining between them. The CDR3 is made up of 17 amino acids. From germline, CDR1 is SGHRS and CDR2 YFSETQ. In nucleotides, the CDR3 is TGCGCCAGCAGCTTGAAACAAAACCGACCCTCTGGAAACACCATATATTTT. Protein product: CASSLKQNRPSGNTIYF.

This clonotype appeared many times. The chain couples TRBV3-1 to TRBJ1-1; D gene unclear. From germline, CDR1 is LGHDT and CDR2 YNNKEL (reference sequence). There are 15 residues in the CDR3. The V gene lost 2 bases and the J gene lost 1 base, with 11 bases spanning the gap. Here the CDR3 reads CASSQSLGPNTEAFF. DNA of the CDR3: TGTGCCAGCAGCCAATCCCTGGGCCCGAACACTGAAGCTTTCTTT.

This clonotype was counted many times. The chain couples TRBV15 to TRBJ2-2, with 8 nucleotides matching TRBD1. This CDR3 region has 16 residues. The germline gives CDR1 LNHNV, CDR2 YYDKDF (reference sequence). The V segment lost 1 base and the J segment 1 base; nucleotides outside the gene matches: 2. CDR3 sequence: CATSRVGTGNTGELFF. In nucleotides, the CDR3 is TGTGCCACCAGCAGAGTGGGGACAGGGAACACCGGGGAGCTGTTTTTT.

This clonotype has a count of ten or more. The chain is built from TRBV29-1 and TRBJ2-7; D is undetermined. Trimming took 3 bases from V and 3 from J, leaving 15 bases between them. Germline CDR1 SQVTM, CDR2 ANQGSEA. This CDR3 has 14 amino acids. CDR3 bases: TGCAGCGTTGAGACTCGTGGTCCCGGCTACGAGCAGTACTTC. Residues: CSVETRGPGYEQYF.

This clonotype appeared many times. The V gene is TRBV29-1, the J gene TRBJ2-7; 7 nucleotides line up with TRBD1. Germline V CDR1 and CDR2: SQVTM, ANQGSEA. V was clipped by 5 bases and J by 0 bases; unmatched bases: 4. The CDR3 is 13 residues long. The CDR3 here is CSVLTGASYEQYF. The DNA of the CDR3 is TGCAGCGTTCTTACAGGGGCCTCCTACGAGCAGTACTTC.

This clonotype was recorded many times. CDR3 loop: CASRGQGYTNYGYTF. The CDR3 nucleotides are TGCGCCAGCAGAGGACAGGGATATACTAACTATGGCTACACCTTC. The V and J genes are TRBV10-2 and TRBJ1-2, with 8 bases identical to TRBD1. Germline V lookup: CDR1 WSHSY, CDR2 SAAADI. The CDR3 has 15 residues. After removal of 6 bases from V and 0 bases from J, the junction contained 6 bases not matched to a gene.

Many counts were recorded for this clonotype. The rearrangement links TRBV12-3 or TRBV12-4 to TRBJ2-7, with 10 bases matching TRBD1. The CDR3 spans 15 residues. With 1 base clipped from V and 4 bases from J, the junction kept 4 bases outside the gene matches. The CDR3 loop reads CASSLVGQGGYEQYF. The CDR3 bases are TGTGCCAGCAGTTTAGTCGGACAGGGGGGGTACGAGCAGTACTTC.

The CDR3 bases are TGTGCCTGGACTAGACAGGGGACCAAAGAGACCCAGTACTTC. Protein sequence: CAWTRQGTKETQYF. The V gene is TRBV30, the J gene TRBJ2-5; 8 nucleotides agree with TRBD1. V shed 4 bases and J 3 bases; nucleotides not matched to a gene: 7. This CDR3 comprises 14 residues. The germline V gene encodes CDR1 GTSNPN and CDR2 SVGIG (reference sequence).

This clonotype was seen repeatedly, ten times or more. The V gene is TRBV29-1, the J gene TRBJ2-7; 9 bases match TRBD2. This CDR3 is built from 14 residues. J gave up 1 base and V 7 bases, and 8 bases lay outside the gene matches. In germline, CDR1 is SQVTM, CDR2 ANQGSEA. CDR3 sequence (DNA): TGCAGCGGACTTACTAGCGGGCGTTCCTACGAGCAGTACTTC. Residues: CSGLTSGRSYEQYF.